The 32 T cell receptor beta chains below all came from one sample that was sequenced in a study of human T cells and chemical hapten exposure. Via MiXCR, TCRdb re-called the RACE reads, giving one row per CDR3 protein. The sample lists about 68,000 distinct CDR3 sequences; around 9.9% were seen once. Time point meaning: pre-sensitization, week 0. The treatment here: therapeutic diphenylcyclopropenone sensitization with weekly scalp DPC. This specimen consisted of whole blood, obtained in connection with sensitization to the hapten diphenylcyclopropenone (DPC). Source of these receptors: a woman aged 45-59 years with alopecia areata. Some clones in this sample may be carry-over from other donors' samples.

This clonotype was seen many times. The chain uses TRBV3-1 and TRBJ1-4; D is undetermined. The CDR3 is 13 amino acids. Trimming removed 1 base from V and 11 bases from J, with 11 bases in between. Germline-derived CDR1 and CDR2 are LGHDT and YNNKEL (reference sequence). This chain's CDR3 is CASSQVGVGKLFF. In nucleotides, the CDR3 is TGTGCCAGCAGCCAAGTTGGGGTCGGGAAACTGTTTTTT. Combining the CDR3 with reference TRBV3-1 and TRBJ1-4 gives the whole variable domain DTAVSQTPKYLVTQMGNDKSIKCEQNLGHDTMYWYKQDSKKFLKIMFSYNNKELIINETVPNRFSPKSPDKAHLNLHINSLELGDSAVYFCASSQVGVGKLFFGSGTQLSVL.

This clonotype was found many times. This sequence joins TRBV6-5 and TRBJ2-2, with D perhaps TRBD2 (6 bases). The CDR3 is made up of 14 amino acids. V was trimmed by 4 bases and J by 5 bases, leaving 11 bases between them. The germline CDR1 and CDR2 sequences are MNHEY and SVGAGI. The CDR3 is CASSLAGWTGELFF. In nucleotides, the CDR3 is TGTGCCAGCAGTTTGGCGGGATGGACCGGGGAGCTGTTTTTT.

The chain uses TRBV7-6 and TRBJ1-1; D not certain. This CDR3 contains 15 residues. The ends were cut back, 5 bases at V and 0 bases at J, with 13 bases in the middle. Per the germline V gene, CDR1 is SGHVS and CDR2 is FNYEAQ. CDR3 in amino acids: CASSPPRDVNTEAFF. The DNA of the CDR3 is TGTGCCAGCAGCCCTCCGAGGGATGTGAACACTGAAGCTTTCTTT.

Remarks on this clonotype: Given a much more abundant clone one base away, this may be a read error. The CDR3 loop is CSAPPGSSTGELFF. The CDR3 region has the DNA TGCAGTGCTCCTCCCGGGAGTAGCACCGGGGAGCTGTTTTTT. The chain is built from TRBV20-1 and TRBJ2-2, with D possibly matching TRBD2 (6 bases). Germline CDR1 reads DFQATT; CDR2 reads SNEGSKA (reference sequence). Trimming left V 5 bases short and J 4 bases short, with 14 bases between. The CDR3 covers 14 residues.

The table lists this clonotype with a few counts. The chain uses TRBV7-6 and TRBJ1-3; D is undetermined. This CDR3 has 13 residues. Germline assignment: CDR1 SGHVS and CDR2 FNYEAQ. With 5 bases removed from V and 2 bases from J, the gap between germline ends came to 7 bases. CDR3 sequence reads: CASSVHAGNTIYF. The CDR3 DNA is TGTGCCAGCAGCGTCCACGCTGGAAACACCATATATTTT. Full variable domain (rest looked up from reference TRBV7-6 and TRBJ1-3): GAGVSQSPRYKVTKRGQDVALRCDPISGHVSLYWYRQALGQGPEFLTYFNYEAQQDKSGLPNDRFSAERPEGSISTLTIQRTEQRDSAMYRCASSVHAGNTIYFGEGSWLTVV.

This clonotype was picked up a small number of times. The V gene is TRBV11-3, the J gene TRBJ2-2, with D perhaps TRBD2 (6 bases). V dropped 1 base and J dropped 4 bases, with 10 bases sitting between them. Germline values: CDR1 SGHNT, CDR2 YENEEA. The CDR3 contains 15 residues. CDR3 bases: TGTGCCAGCAGCTTAGCGGAGGGATCCACCGGGGAGCTGTTTTTT. Its translation: CASSLAEGSTGELFF.

A few counts support this clonotype. This chain uses TRBV20-1 with TRBJ2-7; D is perhaps TRBD1 (7 bases). The CDR3 contains 14 residues. Germline V gene data show CDR1 as DFQATT and CDR2 as SNEGSKA (reference sequence). Trimming pared 1 base from V and 4 bases from J, leaving 14 bases between. CDR3 in amino acids: CSARGTGGGYEQYF. The CDR3 DNA follows: TGCAGTGCTAGAGGGACAGGAGGAGGGTACGAGCAGTACTTC.

This clonotype came up a few times. The chain joins TRBV28 to TRBJ2-3, with D unclear. Germline V lookup: CDR1 MDHEN, CDR2 SYDVKM. This CDR3 spans 12 amino acids. Deletions cut 4 bases from V and 7 bases from J, with 9 bases between. The DNA of the CDR3 is TGTGCCAGCAGTTCTGTTTCCAATACGCAGTATTTT. It codes for CASSSVSNTQYF.

This rearrangement joins TRBV28 to TRBJ2-5, with a possible D match to TRBD2 (6 bases). This CDR3 has 15 amino acids. The V and J ends lost 6 bases and 8 bases respectively, with 22 bases between them. Looked up from germline, CDR1 is MDHEN and CDR2 is SYDVKM. The CDR3 DNA follows: TGTGCCAGCAGCCCGAGGGACTCCACGAGGGATACCCAGTACTTC. Its translation: CASSPRDSTRDTQYF.

This chain joins TRBV3-1 and TRBJ1-1; possible D gene TRBD1, 6 bases. Between the trimmed V and J ends, which lost 4 bases and 1 base, there was a span of 19 bases. Germline V gene sequence: CDR1 LGHDT, CDR2 YNNKEL (reference sequence). The CDR3 is made up of 17 amino acids. CDR3 region: CASSRYSRGGKNTEAFF. The CDR3 coding sequence is TGTGCCAGCAGCCGCTACTCTAGAGGGGGTAAGAACACTGAAGCTTTCTTT.

About this clonotype: The CDR3 does not end in the conserved phenylalanine or tryptophan, so this is likely a read error. The chain employs TRBV11-2 and TRBJ2-1, with a weak D call TRBD1 (6 bases). Per germline, CDR1 SGHAT and CDR2 FQNNGV. This CDR3 has 17 amino acids. V was pared by 6 bases and J by 0 bases, with 18 bases between. The CDR3 DNA is TGTGCCAGCAGTCAAATCAGGGGTACGAGCTCCTACAATGAGCAGTTCCTC. It specifies CASSQIRGTSSYNEQFL.

This clonotype was found a few times. The J gene is TRBJ1-5, the V gene TRBV30; D is undetermined. The CDR3 is made up of 13 amino acids. Germline CDR1 reads GTSNPN; CDR2 reads SVGIG (reference sequence). Trimming shortened V by 0 bases and J by 4 bases, and 7 bases separated the two germline ends. CDR3 coding DNA: TGTGCCTGGAGTGTCTCGGATAATCAGCCCCAGCATTTT. Translated: CAWSVSDNQPQHF.

This chain uses TRBV7-9 with TRBJ1-4; 10 nucleotides align to TRBD1. Germline CDR1 and CDR2: SEHNR and FQNEAQ (reference sequence). The CDR3 runs to 17 residues. The trim removed 5 bases at V and 6 bases at J, leaving 12 bases unmatched. CDR3 sequence (DNA): TGTGCCAGCAGCCTACCCCGGACAGGGGGGCTGGATGAAAAACTGTTTTTT. It yields the protein CASSLPRTGGLDEKLFF.

This clonotype was seen ten or more times. The chain links TRBV5-1 to TRBJ2-5; 12 bases match TRBD2. Germline loops: CDR1 SGHRS, CDR2 YFSETQ. V gave up 0 bases and J gave up 5 bases; unmatched junction bases: 17. The CDR3 has 20 amino acids. In nucleotides, the CDR3 is TGCGCCAGCAGCTTGGAGAGAGGACTAGCGGGGTCCGGACCGCTGGAGACCCAGTACTTC. Its translation is CASSLERGLAGSGPLETQYF. The entire variable domain, with the rest obtained from reference TRBV5-1 and TRBJ2-5, is as follows: KAGVTQTPRYLIKTRGQQVTLSCSPISGHRSVSWYQQTPGQGLQFLFEYFSETQRNKGNFPGRFSGRQFSNSRSEMNVSTLELGDSALYLCASSLERGLAGSGPLETQYFGPGTRLLVL.

V gene TRBV20-1 combines with J gene TRBJ2-2; TRBD1 or TRBD2 may be the D gene (5 bases each). Germline V CDR1 and CDR2: DFQATT, SNEGSKA (reference sequence). Between the trimmed V and J ends, which lost 0 bases and 5 bases, there was a span of 13 bases. The CDR3 length is 15 residues. The CDR3 DNA is TGCAGTGCTAGAGATCGACCGGGACCGACCGGGGAGCTGTTTTTT. This codes for CSARDRPGPTGELFF.

This clonotype was recorded many times. This chain connects TRBV29-1 to TRBJ2-3, with D unclear. Trimming shortened V by 3 bases and J by 2 bases, and 12 bases separated the two germline ends. The germline CDR1 and CDR2 sequences are SQVTM and ANQGSEA. The CDR3 totals 14 residues. This CDR3 reads CSVDSRRNTDTQYF. CDR3 in DNA: TGCAGCGTTGATAGTCGCAGAAACACAGATACGCAGTATTTT.

The table lists this clonotype with many counts. J is TRBJ1-4 and V is TRBV20-1; possibly TRBD1 for D (6 bases). This CDR3 region has 15 residues. Germline CDR1 and CDR2: DFQATT and SNEGSKA (reference sequence). The ends were cut back, 4 bases at V and 5 bases at J, with 17 bases in the middle. The CDR3 bases are TGCAGTGCTATTAGGCAGGGGTTGGGGAATGAAAAACTGTTTTTT. This encodes CSAIRQGLGNEKLFF.

At least ten counts were recorded for this clonotype. For the CDR3, the DNA is TGTGCCAGCAGTCTGGACGGCCAAACGAACACCGGGGAGCTGTTTTTT. Its protein is CASSLDGQTNTGELFF. The V call is TRBV2, the J call TRBJ2-2, with D unresolved. CDR3 length: 16 residues. From germline, CDR1 is SNHLY and CDR2 FYNNEI. Trimming pared 5 bases from V and 0 bases from J, leaving 13 bases between.

This clonotype has at least ten counts. The chain is built from TRBV7-2 and TRBJ2-4; D gene unclear. Trimming removed 1 base at V and 4 bases at J, with 5 bases between. The CDR3 sequence is 13 residues long. CDR1 SGHTA and CDR2 FQGNSA come from the germline V gene. The CDR3 protein is CASSLEWKNIQYF. The CDR3 nucleotides read TGTGCCAGCAGCTTAGAATGGAAAAACATTCAGTACTTC.

Ten or more counts support this clonotype. V usage is TRBV9 and J usage is TRBJ2-1; 7 nucleotides agree with TRBD1. V gave up 3 bases and J gave up 3 bases; unmatched junction bases: 6. Germline CDR1 and CDR2: SGDLS and YYNGEE. This CDR3 region has 15 residues. The CDR3 nucleotides read TGTGCCAGCAGCGCCCGGGACAGCCTCTACAATGAGCAGTTCTTC. Protein sequence: CASSARDSLYNEQFF.

This clonotype appeared a few times. The V gene is TRBV28, the J gene TRBJ1-5, with 7 bases fitting TRBD1. V was clipped by 5 bases and J by 3 bases; unmatched bases: 10. This CDR3 is built from 16 residues. CDR1 and CDR2 (germline): MDHEN, SYDVKM. The CDR3 region is CASSSPGTEYNQPQHF. The CDR3 nucleotides are TGTGCCAGCAGTAGTCCCGGGACAGAGTACAATCAGCCCCAGCATTTT.

This clonotype has a count of ten or more. This chain uses TRBV5-1 with TRBJ2-4; 9 bases map to TRBD1. Germline values: CDR1 SGHRS, CDR2 YFSETQ. V lost 4 bases to trimming and J lost 8 bases; unmatched junction nucleotides: 10. The CDR3 is made up of 15 amino acids. The CDR3 spells CASSPGDRDGDIQYF. In DNA form, the CDR3 reads TGCGCCAGCAGCCCTGGGGACAGGGACGGGGACATTCAGTACTTC.

This clonotype was observed at least ten times. This rearrangement joins TRBV20-1 to TRBJ1-4, with D unclear. V lost 0 bases, J lost 0 bases, and 8 bases lay in between. Germline assignment: CDR1 DFQATT and CDR2 SNEGSKA (reference sequence). This CDR3 is built from 15 residues. The CDR3: CSARDEGTTNEKLFF. CDR3 DNA sequence: TGCAGTGCTAGAGATGAGGGAACAACTAATGAAAAACTGTTTTTT.

In this sample, this clonotype turned up many times. V usage is TRBV29-1 and J usage is TRBJ1-5, with 7 bases lining up with TRBD1. Germline trimming cut 4 bases from V and 5 bases from J; bases unmatched to any gene: 5. CDR3 length: 13 amino acids. From germline, CDR1 is SQVTM and CDR2 ANQGSEA. CDR3 loop: CSVAGGFDQPQHF. The CDR3 DNA follows: TGCAGCGTTGCAGGGGGATTCGATCAGCCCCAGCATTTT.

The V gene is TRBV5-5, the J gene TRBJ1-6; TRBD1 is a possible D gene (6 bases). This CDR3 is built from 15 residues. Trimming pared 1 base from V and 10 bases from J, leaving 15 bases between. Germline V CDR1 and CDR2: SGHKS, YYEKEE (reference sequence). The CDR3 sequence is CASSLFLTGSSPLHF. The CDR3 nucleotides are TGTGCCAGCAGCTTGTTCTTAACAGGGTCATCACCCCTCCACTTT.

This clonotype came up many times. This rearrangement joins TRBV6-6 to TRBJ2-3; possible D gene TRBD2, 6 bases. The germline V gene has CDR1 MNHNY and CDR2 SVGAGI (reference sequence). V was clipped by 8 bases and J by 0 bases, with 12 bases between them. The CDR3 consists of 14 residues. In DNA form, the CDR3 reads TGTGCCAGCTCTCAGGCGGGGAGCACAGATACGCAGTATTTT. Protein product: CASSQAGSTDTQYF.

This clonotype was seen at least ten times. This sequence joins TRBV4-3 and TRBJ2-6, with D unclear. Deletions cut 3 bases from V and 2 bases from J, with 8 bases between. From germline, CDR1 is LGHNA and CDR2 YSLEER. The CDR3 consists of 15 residues. The CDR3 DNA sequence: TGCGCCAGCAGCCAGGCTATTACTGGGGCCAACGTCCTGACTTTC. As protein: CASSQAITGANVLTF.

The chain combines TRBV28 with TRBJ2-5, with 7 bases fitting TRBD1. Germline lookup yields CDR1 MDHEN and CDR2 SYDVKM. The length of the CDR3 is 17 residues. Trimming cost V 6 bases and J 1 base; bases outside gene matches: 14. CDR3 sequence reads: CASSRRTGILLQETQYF. DNA of the CDR3: TGTGCCAGCAGCCGACGGACAGGCATTCTGCTCCAAGAGACCCAGTACTTC. Combining the CDR3 with reference TRBV28 and TRBJ2-5 gives the whole variable domain DVKVTQSSRYLVKRTGEKVFLECVQDMDHENMFWYRQDPGLGLRLIYFSYDVKMKEKGDIPEGYSVSREKKERFSLILESASTNQTSMYLCASSRRTGILLQETQYFGPGTRLLVL.

In its sample, this clonotype was seen many times. This chain connects TRBV4-3 to TRBJ1-2; D unresolved. V was pared by 4 bases and J by 1 base, with 13 bases between. This CDR3 is built from 15 residues. CDR1 and CDR2 (germline): LGHNA, YSLEER. The CDR3 sequence is CASSRQSDFNYGYTF. The CDR3 bases are TGCGCCAGCAGCCGTCAAAGTGACTTTAACTATGGCTACACCTTC.

This clonotype was picked up many times. The rearrangement joins TRBV20-1 to TRBJ1-1; the match to TRBD1 covers 7 bases. The germline V gene has CDR1 DFQATT and CDR2 SNEGSKA (reference sequence). The CDR3 runs 17 residues. The V and J ends lost 0 bases and 4 bases, in that order; junction bases with no gene match: 14. The CDR3 sequence: CSARDLLYRGRVTEAFF. CDR3 nucleotide sequence: TGCAGTGCTAGAGATCTTCTGTACAGGGGAAGGGTCACTGAAGCTTTCTTT.

On this clonotype itself: The CDR3 does not close with the conserved phenylalanine or tryptophan, likely indicating a read error. This chain joins TRBV7-2 and TRBJ2-5, with D hard to call. The V gene's germline CDR1 is SGHTA and CDR2 FQGNSA. The CDR3 contains 14 residues. Trimming took off 1 base at V and 8 bases at J, with 14 bases between the two ends. The CDR3 reads CASSLGRTVGTQYL. For the CDR3, the DNA is TGTGCCAGCAGCTTAGGAAGGACGGTCGGAACCCAGTACCTC.

The chain employs TRBV29-1 and TRBJ2-2, with D possibly TRBD2 on 5 matching bases. Deletions cut 6 bases from V and 0 bases from J, with 11 bases between. The V gene's germline CDR1 is SQVTM and CDR2 ANQGSEA. The CDR3 extends over 14 amino acids. The CDR3 is CSVASGTNTGELFF. The CDR3 coding sequence is TGCAGCGTAGCCTCGGGGACGAACACCGGGGAGCTGTTTTTT.